The 28 T cell receptor beta chains presented below share a single source sample, sequenced in a study of beta chain features in type 1 diabetes. As every portion of the isolated RNA was reverse transcribed, the sequencing read expressed TCRB transcripts. Assay used: immunoSEQ multiplex PCR; TCRdb lists only in-frame clones, some missing. This table has over 300,000 clones, approximately 8.2% appearing once. The sample comprised central memory CD4+ T cells from blood. These receptor sequences come from a woman between 18 and 29 years old in good health.

This clone has a handful of counts. The chain has TRBV27 and TRBJ2-5, with 8 positions matching TRBD1. Per the germline V gene, CDR1 is MNHEY and CDR2 is SMNVEV (reference sequence). Losses at the gene ends were 6 bases for V and 1 base for J; bases not matched to a gene: 7. The CDR3 totals 15 residues. CDR3: CASSRRGTGQETQYF. Written as DNA, the CDR3 is TGTGCCAGCAGCCGTAGGGGGACAGGCCAAGAGACCCAGTACTTC.

The rearrangement joins TRBV2 to TRBJ2-7; D may be TRBD1 (6 bases). V gave up 7 bases and J gave up 2 bases, with 9 bases separating them. Germline V gives CDR1 SNHLY, CDR2 FYNNEI. The CDR3 has 12 residues. The CDR3, as DNA: TGTGCCAGCACAGGGGACGCCTACGAGCAGTACTTC. Translating it yields CASTGDAYEQYF.

A few counts support this clone. This rearrangement joins TRBV18 to TRBJ1-2; maybe TRBD1 (5 bases). The CDR3 consists of 15 residues. V lost 1 base to trimming and J lost 6 bases, with 15 bases between them. Germline V gives CDR1 KGHSH, CDR2 LQKENI. The CDR3 region has the DNA TGTGCCAGCTCACCACTGCAGGGACGAGGAGATGGCTACACCTTC. Protein sequence: CASSPLQGRGDGYTF.

A few counts support this clone. This chain connects TRBV7-2 to TRBJ2-3; unclear D gene. V was shortened by 1 base and J by 5 bases, with 13 bases between the two germline ends. CDR1 SGHTA and CDR2 FQGNSA come from the germline V gene. CDR3 length: 15 residues. Here the CDR3 reads CASSLGPSPGDTQYF. The CDR3 nucleotides are TGTGCCAGCAGCTTAGGCCCCTCTCCTGGAGATACGCAGTATTTT.

The chain couples TRBV12-2 to TRBJ2-7. TRBV12-2 is shown as a pseudogene. The CDR3 covers 13 residues. CDR3 region: CASRERGVYEQYF. The CDR3 coding sequence is TGTGCAAGTCGCGAAAGAGGGGTATACGAGCAGTACTTC.

The rearrangement links TRBV9 to TRBJ2-5; 7 bases are shared with TRBD2. CDR3 length: 15 residues. CDR1 is SGDLS, CDR2 YYNGEE, per germline. The J segment lost 7 bases and the V segment lost 1 base, leaving 10 bases of the junction unmatched. CDR3 in amino acids: CASSVTGGGSVTQYF. The CDR3 coding sequence is TGTGCCAGCAGCGTAACTGGCGGGGGTTCGGTGACCCAGTACTTC.

The chain combines TRBV29-1 with TRBJ2-7, with 8 bases identical to TRBD2. The junction had 11 bases not matched to a gene; V was cut back by 7 bases and J by 3 bases. Germline V gives CDR1 SQVTM, CDR2 ANQGSEA. This CDR3 has 14 amino acids. CDR3 region: CSAILAGNFYEQYF. CDR3 coding DNA: TGCAGCGCCATCTTAGCGGGAAATTTCTACGAGCAGTACTTC.

In its sample, this clone was seen a few times. The chain links TRBV19 to TRBJ2-5, with no clear D. This CDR3 comprises 16 residues. Germline CDR1 reads LNHDA; CDR2 reads SQIVND (reference sequence). Trimming took off 4 bases at V and 5 bases at J, with 20 bases between the two ends. The CDR3 nucleotides read TGTGCCAGTAGTACGGTAACGGGCTTTGTACGGGAGACCCAGTACTTC. Protein sequence: CASSTVTGFVRETQYF.

The V call is TRBV5-4, the J call TRBJ1-1; TRBD1 matches 10 bases. The trim removed 2 bases at V and 7 bases at J, leaving 5 bases unmatched. Germline loops: CDR1 SGHNT, CDR2 YYREEE (reference sequence). The CDR3 covers 14 residues. CDR3 coding DNA: TGTGCCAGCAGCTTAGAAGGGGACAGGGGTGAAGCTTTCTTT. It translates to CASSLEGDRGEAFF.

This clone was picked up a small number of times. The V and J genes are TRBV19 and TRBJ2-7; 7 nucleotides agree with TRBD1. Germline lookup yields CDR1 LNHDA and CDR2 SQIVND (reference sequence). CDR3 size: 14 residues. With V trimmed by 2 bases and J by 4 bases, 5 bases remained unmatched. In DNA, the CDR3 is TGTGCCAGTAGTATAACAGGGGCTTGGTACGAGCAGTACTTC. Its translation: CASSITGAWYEQYF.

This clone was detected only a few times. The chain uses TRBV5-1 and TRBJ2-5, with 14 bases lining up with TRBD2. CDR3 length equals 16 residues. The germline V gene has CDR1 SGHRS and CDR2 YFSETQ. Germline trimming cut 6 bases from V and 4 bases from J; bases unmatched to any gene: 8. This chain's CDR3 is CASNTGLAGGLETQYF. CDR3 bases: TGCGCCAGCAATACCGGACTAGCGGGAGGTTTAGAGACCCAGTACTTC.

In its sample, this clone was seen many times. V and J are TRBV7-6 and TRBJ2-1, with 7 bases aligning to TRBD2. Germline V gene sequence: CDR1 SGHVS, CDR2 FNYEAQ. This CDR3 spans 16 amino acids. The ends lost 0 bases at V and 8 bases at J; junction bases unmatched: 10. The CDR3 loop reads CASSLAGEGRGDEQFF. DNA of the CDR3: TGTGCCAGCAGCTTAGCCGGGGAGGGCCGAGGAGATGAGCAGTTCTTC.

This clone was counted ten times or more. The chain couples TRBV14 to TRBJ2-2; D not resolved. Trimming cost V 1 base and J 5 bases, with 8 bases left between them. Germline V gene data show CDR1 as SGHDN and CDR2 as FVKESK. CDR3 length: 14 residues. The CDR3 loop reads CASSQGFGTGELFF. The CDR3 nucleotides are TGTGCCAGCAGCCAAGGCTTTGGGACCGGGGAGCTGTTTTTT.

The chain couples TRBV18 to TRBJ1-1; D remains unclear. Germline-derived CDR1 and CDR2 are KGHSH and LQKENI. Deletions cut 5 bases from V and 4 bases from J, with 8 bases between. This CDR3 is 12 amino acids long. CDR3 amino acids: CASSALGTEAFF. CDR3 coding DNA: TGTGCCAGCTCAGCCTTAGGCACTGAAGCTTTCTTT.

In this sample, this clone turned up a few times. This sequence joins TRBV19 and TRBJ2-7, with TRBD1 as a possible D gene (5 bases). The CDR3 runs to 13 residues. The germline gives CDR1 LNHDA, CDR2 SQIVND (reference sequence). The V and J ends lost 5 bases and 3 bases respectively, with 11 bases between them. CDR3 sequence reads: CASSVDRHYEQYF. In DNA, the CDR3 is TGTGCCAGTAGTGTTGACAGACACTACGAGCAGTACTTC.

In this sample, this clone turned up a few times. The V call is TRBV7-2, the J call TRBJ2-7, with D possibly TRBD2 on 5 matching bases. Germline CDR1 reads SGHTA; CDR2 reads FQGNSA. The CDR3 sequence is 14 residues long. V was clipped by 1 base and J by 1 base, with 8 bases between them. CDR3 protein: CASSLERGSYEQYF. The CDR3, as DNA: TGTGCCAGCAGCTTAGAACGGGGATCCTACGAGCAGTACTTC.

This chain joins TRBV7-2 and TRBJ2-3; TRBD1 might be the D (5 bases). Trimming took 5 bases from V and 2 from J, leaving 14 bases between them. Germline-derived CDR1 and CDR2 are SGHTA and FQGNSA. The CDR3 is 15 amino acids. CDR3 protein: CASSNQGLVTDTQYF. The CDR3 coding sequence is TGTGCCAGCAGCAATCAGGGTCTGGTCACAGATACGCAGTATTTT.

J is TRBJ2-7 and V is TRBV19; 9 bases line up with TRBD1. The V segment lost 5 bases and the J segment 3 bases; nucleotides outside the gene matches: 11. The CDR3 length is 16 residues. Per germline, CDR1 LNHDA and CDR2 SQIVND (reference sequence). The CDR3 region has the DNA TGTGCCAGTAGTGCCGGGACAGGGAAGAGCCGCTACGAGCAGTACTTC. It is translated as CASSAGTGKSRYEQYF.

This clone was observed a few times. The chain couples TRBV15 to TRBJ2-3; 10 nucleotides align to TRBD2. Trimming took 3 bases from V and 1 from J; bases not matched to a gene: 4. Germline V gene data show CDR1 as LNHNV and CDR2 as YYDKDF (reference sequence). The CDR3 has 16 residues. CDR3 in DNA: TGTGCCACCAGCAGGTGGACTAGCGGACGCACAGATACGCAGTATTTT. Encoded protein: CATSRWTSGRTDTQYF.

This clone was seen a few times. The chain carries TRBV9 and TRBJ2-7, with 11 positions matching TRBD2. The CDR3 consists of 15 residues. The germline V gene encodes CDR1 SGDLS and CDR2 YYNGEE. V was pared by 4 bases and J by 4 bases, with 7 bases of the junction left unmatched. The CDR3 here is CASSKTSGSVYEQYF. In DNA, the CDR3 is TGTGCCAGCAGCAAAACTAGCGGGAGCGTTTACGAGCAGTACTTC.

This clone was detected only a few times. CDR3 coding DNA: TGTGCCAGCAGCAAGGACCCCCAAGAGACCCAGTACTTC. Translation: CASSKDPQETQYF. The V call is TRBV11-1, the J call TRBJ2-5; D gene ambiguous. CDR1 and CDR2 (germline): SGHAT, FQDESV (reference sequence). Trimming removed 5 bases from V and 1 base from J, with 8 bases in between. This CDR3 is 13 amino acids long.

This clone has only a few counts. This chain joins TRBV5-1 and TRBJ2-3, with TRBD1 matching 7 bases. V lost 4 bases to trimming and J lost 3 bases; unmatched junction nucleotides: 11. Germline V gene sequence: CDR1 SGHRS, CDR2 YFSETQ. The CDR3 runs to 16 residues. CDR3 amino acids: CASSHRQGRFTDTQYF. CDR3 sequence (DNA): TGCGCCAGCAGCCACCGACAGGGAAGATTTACAGATACGCAGTATTTT.

This clone appeared many times. V usage is TRBV7-2 and J usage is TRBJ2-3; TRBD2 matches 9 bases. This CDR3 region has 13 residues. Trimming cost V 5 bases and J 11 bases; bases outside gene matches: 8. Per the germline V gene, CDR1 is SGHTA and CDR2 is FQGNSA. The CDR3 sequence: CASSPLSGRRQYF. DNA for the CDR3: TGTGCCAGCAGCCCTCTTAGCGGGAGAAGGCAGTATTTT.

This clone was seen a few times. The chain is built from TRBV7-9 and TRBJ1-4; perhaps TRBD1 as D (5 bases). With 6 bases removed from V and 8 bases from J, the gap between germline ends came to 10 bases. Germline V gives CDR1 SEHNR, CDR2 FQNEAQ (reference sequence). The CDR3 contains 12 residues. Written as DNA, the CDR3 is TGTGCCAGCAGTCCATCAGGGGAAAAACTGTTTTTT. It codes for CASSPSGEKLFF.

This clone was observed many times. The rearrangement links TRBV28 to TRBJ2-1; the D gene is possibly TRBD2 (6 bases). The CDR3 is made up of 16 amino acids. V was pared by 4 bases and J by 1 base, with 14 bases between. The germline V gene encodes CDR1 MDHEN and CDR2 SYDVKM. The DNA of the CDR3 is TGTGCCAGCAGTTCCCAGGGCGGGGAATCCTACAATGAGCAGTTCTTC. Translated: CASSSQGGESYNEQFF.

V and J are TRBV9 and TRBJ1-4; D might be TRBD1 (5 bases). Looked up from germline, CDR1 is SGDLS and CDR2 is YYNGEE. CDR3 size: 15 residues. V lost 1 base and J lost 5, with 12 bases in between. For the CDR3, the DNA is TGTGCCAGCAGCGTATCATACGGGGGGAATGAAAAACTGTTTTTT. Amino acid sequence: CASSVSYGGNEKLFF. The whole variable domain, filled in from reference TRBV9 and TRBJ1-4, reads DSGVTQTPKHLITATGQRVTLRCSPRSGDLSVYWYQQSLDQGLQFLIQYYNGEERAKGNILERFSAQQFPDLHSELNLSSLELGDSALYFCASSVSYGGNEKLFFGSGTQLSVL.

The CDR3 reads CASRSDGYNEQFF. DNA of the CDR3: TGCGCCAGCAGGTCTGACGGATACAATGAGCAGTTCTTC. This chain connects TRBV5-1 to TRBJ2-1; D is ambiguous. The V gene lost 5 bases and the J gene lost 4 bases, with 10 bases spanning the gap. The CDR3 loop spans 13 amino acids. Germline lookup yields CDR1 SGHRS and CDR2 YFSETQ.

This clone has more than one count but fewer than ten. The gene calls are TRBV5-6 and TRBJ2-3; a weak D match, TRBD1 (5 bases). V lost 3 bases to trimming and J lost 2 bases, with 13 bases between them. The CDR3 has 15 residues. Germline assignment: CDR1 SGHDT and CDR2 YYEEEE. In DNA form, the CDR3 reads TGTGCCAGCAGCTCAGTGACAGAGGTCACAGATACGCAGTATTTT. The encoded protein is CASSSVTEVTDTQYF.